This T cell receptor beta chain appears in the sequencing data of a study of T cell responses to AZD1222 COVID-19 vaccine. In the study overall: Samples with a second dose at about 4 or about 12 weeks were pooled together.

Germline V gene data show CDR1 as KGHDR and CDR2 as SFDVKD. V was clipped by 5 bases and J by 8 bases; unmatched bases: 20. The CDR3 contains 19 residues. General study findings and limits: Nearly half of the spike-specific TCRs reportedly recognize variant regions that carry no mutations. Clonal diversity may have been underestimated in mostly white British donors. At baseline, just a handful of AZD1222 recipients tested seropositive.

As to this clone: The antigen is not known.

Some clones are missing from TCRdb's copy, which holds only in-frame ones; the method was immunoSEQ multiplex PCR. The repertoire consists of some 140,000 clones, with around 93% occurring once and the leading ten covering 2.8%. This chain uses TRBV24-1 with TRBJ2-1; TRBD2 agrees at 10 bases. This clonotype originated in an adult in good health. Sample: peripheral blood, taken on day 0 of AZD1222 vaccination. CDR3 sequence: CATSAPPASGGRRGYEQFF. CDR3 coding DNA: TGTGCCACCAGTGCCCCTCCGGCTAGCGGGGGAAGAAGGGGTTATGAGCAGTTCTTC.